The rows below give T cell receptor beta chains drawn from one sample of a study of blood T cell repertoires in COVID-19. Profiled with immunoSEQ multiplex PCR; TCRdb holds only in-frame clones, not every one. The sample has about 240,000 clones; about nine tenths are singletons. Sequencing was done on a sample of peripheral blood. The origin of the receptors is a man aged 55 to 70 who had recovered from COVID-19. Both conserved end residues are part of each CDR3.

v_call	j_call	cdr3_aa
TRBV29-1	TRBJ1-2	CSIRQVYGYTF
TRBV28	TRBJ1-1	CASSLSGAGTEAFF
TRBV28	TRBJ1-2	CASSTSTGGYTF
TRBV27	TRBJ1-1	CASKSTGGAGAFF
TRBV12-3/TRBV12-4	TRBJ1-5	CASSLVRQPQHF
TRBV5-1	TRBJ1-4	CASGDRGATNEKLFF
TRBV27	TRBJ1-5	CASRKTGPLKDQPQHF
TRBV18	TRBJ1-5	CASSPDRGGNQPQHF
TRBV6-5	TRBJ1-1	CASRSGDRPSEAFF
TRBV10-1	TRBJ2-3	CASSESSFTDTQYF
TRBV19	TRBJ1-5	CAVGRRGGQPQHF
TRBV6-5	TRBJ1-4	CASTRTGLKNEKLFF
TRBV7-8	TRBJ2-2	CASSSGQSSGELFF
TRBV2	TRBJ2-7	CASKPETGQSYEQYF
TRBV6-1	TRBJ1-2	CASSEGASNYGYTF
TRBV19	TRBJ1-5	CASSIEVGTGGNQPQHF
TRBV29-1	TRBJ2-3	CSVARGDTQYF
TRBV18	TRBJ1-4	CASSLFQGEDNEKLFF
TRBV7-9	TRBJ2-5	CASSSPGGMRQETQYF
TRBV12-5	TRBJ2-7	CASGLVLGRGGEQYF
TRBV6-5	TRBJ2-5	CASSYVRGGPETQYF
TRBV7-2	TRBJ2-7	CASRPQGWEQYF
TRBV19	TRBJ2-2	CASRGQTNTGELFF
TRBV7-9	TRBJ1-4	CASSRAGQGLEEKLFF
TRBV3-1/TRBV3-2	TRBJ2-1	CASSQYSLGDNEQFF
TRBV19	TRBJ1-5	CASSRTGYIQPQHF
TRBV10-3	TRBJ2-3	CAISPSSGGPGTDTQYF
TRBV18	TRBJ1-5	CASSPTGGGYSNQPQHF
TRBV12-3/TRBV12-4	TRBJ2-3	CASSLVTGDTQYF
TRBV7-9	TRBJ1-3	CATNKAGTSGNTIYF
TRBV3-1/TRBV3-2	TRBJ2-2	CASSQEVAVGTGELFF
TRBV5-6	TRBJ1-3	CASSLVDRGSLSMRNTIYF
TRBV2	TRBJ2-3	CASTRDRASDTQYF
TRBV2	TRBJ2-2	CASTRVRANTGELFF
TRBV6-2/TRBV6-3	TRBJ2-7	CASSYILAGRYEQYF
TRBV6-5	TRBJ1-1	CASGSKPLNTEAFF
TRBV19	TRBJ1-6	CASSMARGGISPLHF
TRBV28	TRBJ2-5	CASSLQGLAAGTQYF
TRBV6-5	TRBJ2-2	CASSSFDYASLLELFF
TRBV7-2	TRBJ1-3	CASSYSGSSGNTIYF
TRBV11-1	TRBJ2-1	CASSLRVNEQFF
TRBV6-1	TRBJ1-1	CASSEALFGRTNTEAFF
TRBV9	TRBJ1-6	CASGPVGGALHF
TRBV21-1	TRBJ2-5	CASSKDEQLETQYF
TRBV18	TRBJ1-6	CASSPGQRYNSPLHF
TRBV4-1	TRBJ1-5	CASSQYPLASNQPQHF
TRBV5-1	TRBJ1-3	CASSLGQASSGNTIYF
TRBV11-3	TRBJ2-2	CASAFGGTGELFF
TRBV18	TRBJ2-3	CASSTSTDTQYF
TRBV3-1/TRBV3-2	TRBJ1-1	CASSLNYPSGTEAFF
TRBV12-5	TRBJ1-4	CASGLVRLEATLQTNEKLFF
TRBV9	TRBJ2-3	CASSVTVGGTSGNTQYF
TRBV20-1	TRBJ1-2	CSARQNYGYTF
TRBV9	TRBJ1-1	CASSSSRGGNTEAFF
TRBV6-5	TRBJ1-5	CASRGSNNQPQHF
TRBV28	TRBJ1-2	CASRTGTLDYGYTF
TRBV11-2	TRBJ2-5	CASSPRTGENQETQYF
TRBV7-8	TRBJ1-5	CASSSGTPYSNQPQHF
TRBV7-8	TRBJ1-4	CASSSREKLFF
TRBV6-1	TRBJ1-3	CASSDRGQGNTIYF